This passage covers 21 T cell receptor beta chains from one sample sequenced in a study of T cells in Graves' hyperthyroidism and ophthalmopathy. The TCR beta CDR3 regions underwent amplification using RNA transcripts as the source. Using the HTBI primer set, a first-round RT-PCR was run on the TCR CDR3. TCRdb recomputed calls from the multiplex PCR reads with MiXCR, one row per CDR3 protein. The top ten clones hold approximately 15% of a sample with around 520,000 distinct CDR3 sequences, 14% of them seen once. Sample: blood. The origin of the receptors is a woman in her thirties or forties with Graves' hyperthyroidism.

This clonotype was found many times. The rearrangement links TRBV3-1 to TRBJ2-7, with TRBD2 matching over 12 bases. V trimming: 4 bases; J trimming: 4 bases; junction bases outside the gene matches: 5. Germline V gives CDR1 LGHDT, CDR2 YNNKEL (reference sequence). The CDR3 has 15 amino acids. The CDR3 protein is CASSRETSGRYEQYF. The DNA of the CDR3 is TGTGCCAGCAGCCGGGAGACTAGCGGGAGATACGAGCAGTACTTC.

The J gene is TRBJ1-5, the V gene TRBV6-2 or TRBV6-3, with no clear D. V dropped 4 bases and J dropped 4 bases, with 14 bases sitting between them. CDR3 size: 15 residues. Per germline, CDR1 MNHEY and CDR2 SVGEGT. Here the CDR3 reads CASSSEPHINQPQHF. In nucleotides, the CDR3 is TGTGCCAGCAGTTCCGAACCTCACATAAATCAGCCCCAGCATTTT.

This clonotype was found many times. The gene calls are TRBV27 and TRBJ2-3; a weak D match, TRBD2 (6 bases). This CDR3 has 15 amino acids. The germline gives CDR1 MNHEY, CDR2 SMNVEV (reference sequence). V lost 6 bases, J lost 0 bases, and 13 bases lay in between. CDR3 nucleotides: TGTGCCAGCAGGCTTAGCGGAGCTAGCACAGATACGCAGTATTTT. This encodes CASRLSGASTDTQYF.

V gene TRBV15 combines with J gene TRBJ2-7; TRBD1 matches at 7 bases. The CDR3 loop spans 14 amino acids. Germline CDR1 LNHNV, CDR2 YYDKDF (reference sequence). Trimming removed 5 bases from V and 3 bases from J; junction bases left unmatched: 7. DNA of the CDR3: TGTGCCACCAGCCATCCGGGACAGAGCTACGAGCAGTACTTC. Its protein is CATSHPGQSYEQYF.

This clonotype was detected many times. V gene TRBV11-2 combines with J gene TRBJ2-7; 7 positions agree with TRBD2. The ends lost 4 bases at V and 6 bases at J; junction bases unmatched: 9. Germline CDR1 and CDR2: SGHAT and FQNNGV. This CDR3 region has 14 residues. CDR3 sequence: CASSSYIPGGEQYF. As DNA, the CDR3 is TGTGCCAGCAGCTCCTACATCCCGGGAGGCGAGCAGTACTTC.

The CDR3 sequence: CASRGQMNTEAFF. The CDR3 DNA reads as TGCGCCAGCAGGGGACAGATGAACACTGAAGCTTTCTTT. This chain connects TRBV10-1 to TRBJ1-1; 7 bases are shared with TRBD1. The germline gives CDR1 WNHNN, CDR2 SYGVQD (reference sequence). The CDR3 consists of 13 residues. V lost 6 bases, J lost 0 bases, and 1 base stayed unmatched.

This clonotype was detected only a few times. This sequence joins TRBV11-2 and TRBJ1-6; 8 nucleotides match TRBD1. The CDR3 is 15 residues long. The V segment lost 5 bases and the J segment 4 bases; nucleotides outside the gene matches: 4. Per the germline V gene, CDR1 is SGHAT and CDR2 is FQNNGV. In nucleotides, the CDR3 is TGTGCCAGCAGCGCGGGACAGGTTTATAATTCACCCCTCCACTTT. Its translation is CASSAGQVYNSPLHF.

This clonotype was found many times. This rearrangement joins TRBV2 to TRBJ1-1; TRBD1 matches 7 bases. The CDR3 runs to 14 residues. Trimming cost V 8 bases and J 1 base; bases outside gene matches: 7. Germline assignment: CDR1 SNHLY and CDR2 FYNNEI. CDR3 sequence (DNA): TGTGCCAGCCGACAGGGCCTCCAGAACACTGAAGCTTTCTTT. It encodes CASRQGLQNTEAFF.

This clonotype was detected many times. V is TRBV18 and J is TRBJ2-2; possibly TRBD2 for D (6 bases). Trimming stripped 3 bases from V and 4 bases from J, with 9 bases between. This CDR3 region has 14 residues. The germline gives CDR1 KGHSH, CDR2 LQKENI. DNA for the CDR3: TGTGCCAGCTCACCCGGGAGTAGCACCGGGGAGCTGTTTTTT. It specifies CASSPGSSTGELFF.

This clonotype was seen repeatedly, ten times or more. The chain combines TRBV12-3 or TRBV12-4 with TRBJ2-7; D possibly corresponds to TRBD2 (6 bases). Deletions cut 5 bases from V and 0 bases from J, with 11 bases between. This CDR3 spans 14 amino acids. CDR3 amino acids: CASSPPGLSYEQYF. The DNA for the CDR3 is TGTGCCAGCAGTCCCCCGGGACTCTCCTACGAGCAGTACTTC.

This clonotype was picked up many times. CDR3 sequence reads: CASTSGINEQYF. Here the CDR3 DNA reads TGTGCCAGCACTAGCGGGATTAACGAGCAGTACTTC. The rearrangement joins TRBV28 to TRBJ2-7; TRBD2 matches at 9 bases. V was clipped by 7 bases and J by 5 bases; unmatched bases: 3. This CDR3 spans 12 amino acids. CDR1 and CDR2 (germline): MDHEN, SYDVKM.

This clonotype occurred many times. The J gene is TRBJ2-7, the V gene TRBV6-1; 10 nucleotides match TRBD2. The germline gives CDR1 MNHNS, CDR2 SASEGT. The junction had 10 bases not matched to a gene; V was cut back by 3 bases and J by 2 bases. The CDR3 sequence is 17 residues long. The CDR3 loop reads CASSETVIAGGTYEQYF. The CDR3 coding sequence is TGTGCCAGCAGTGAGACGGTGATAGCGGGAGGAACCTACGAGCAGTACTTC.

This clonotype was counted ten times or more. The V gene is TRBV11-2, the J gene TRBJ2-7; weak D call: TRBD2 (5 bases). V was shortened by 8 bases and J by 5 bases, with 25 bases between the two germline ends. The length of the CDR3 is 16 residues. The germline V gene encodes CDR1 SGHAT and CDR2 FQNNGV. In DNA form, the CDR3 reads TGTGCCAGCGGATTAGGACTGCAGGTTGTGAAGGACGAGCAGTACTTC. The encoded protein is CASGLGLQVVKDEQYF.

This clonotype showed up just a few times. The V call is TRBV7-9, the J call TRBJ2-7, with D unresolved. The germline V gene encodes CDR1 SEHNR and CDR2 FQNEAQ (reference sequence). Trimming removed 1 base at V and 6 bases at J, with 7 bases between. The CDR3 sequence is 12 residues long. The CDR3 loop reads CASSLGPAEQYF. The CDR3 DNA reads TGTGCCAGCAGCTTAGGCCCCGCCGAGCAGTACTTC.

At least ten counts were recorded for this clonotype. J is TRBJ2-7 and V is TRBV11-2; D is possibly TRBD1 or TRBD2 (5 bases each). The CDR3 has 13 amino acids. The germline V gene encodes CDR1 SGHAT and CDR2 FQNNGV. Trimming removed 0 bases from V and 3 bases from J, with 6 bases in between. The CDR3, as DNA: TGTGCCAGCAGCTTAGAGGGGGACTACGAGCAGTACTTC. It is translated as CASSLEGDYEQYF. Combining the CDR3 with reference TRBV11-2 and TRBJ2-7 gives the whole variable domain EAGVAQSPRYKIIEKRQSVAFWCNPISGHATLYWYQQILGQGPKLLIQFQNNGVVDDSQLPKDRFSAERLKGVDSTLKIQPAKLEDSAVYLCASSLEGDYEQYFGPGTRLTVT.

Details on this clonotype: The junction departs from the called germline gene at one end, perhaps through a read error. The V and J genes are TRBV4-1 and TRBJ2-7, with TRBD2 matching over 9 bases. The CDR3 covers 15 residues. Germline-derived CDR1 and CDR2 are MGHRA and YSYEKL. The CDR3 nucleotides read TGTGCCAGCAGCCAAGGGGCGGGAGGGCCAGGGGAGCAGTACTTC. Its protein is CASSQGAGGPGEQYF.

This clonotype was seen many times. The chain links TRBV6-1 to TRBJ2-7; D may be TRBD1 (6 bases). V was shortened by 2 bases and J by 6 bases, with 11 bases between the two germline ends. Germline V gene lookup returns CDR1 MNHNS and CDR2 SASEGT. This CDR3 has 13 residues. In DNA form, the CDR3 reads TGTGCCAGCAGTGAATTGATCAGGGGCGAGCAGTACTTC. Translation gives CASSELIRGEQYF.

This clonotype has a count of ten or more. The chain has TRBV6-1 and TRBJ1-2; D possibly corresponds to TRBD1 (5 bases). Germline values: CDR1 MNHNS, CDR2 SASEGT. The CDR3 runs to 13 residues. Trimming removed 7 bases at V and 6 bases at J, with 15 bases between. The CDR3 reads CASTVQGGNGYTF. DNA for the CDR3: TGTGCCAGCACGGTCCAGGGAGGGAATGGCTACACCTTC.

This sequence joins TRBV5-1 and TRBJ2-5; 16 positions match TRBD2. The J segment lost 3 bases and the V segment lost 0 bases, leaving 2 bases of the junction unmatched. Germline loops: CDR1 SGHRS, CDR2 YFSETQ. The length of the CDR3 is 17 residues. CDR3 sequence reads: CASSLEGLAGGKETQYF. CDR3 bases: TGCGCCAGCAGCTTGGAGGGACTAGCGGGAGGGAAAGAGACCCAGTACTTC.

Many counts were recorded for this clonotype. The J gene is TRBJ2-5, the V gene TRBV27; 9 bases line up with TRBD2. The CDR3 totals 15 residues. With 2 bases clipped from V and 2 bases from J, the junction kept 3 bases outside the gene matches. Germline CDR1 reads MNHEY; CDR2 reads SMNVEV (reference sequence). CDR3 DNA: TGTGCCAGCAGTTTAGGGACTAGCTCTCAAGAGACCCAGTACTTC. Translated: CASSLGTSSQETQYF.

The CDR3 coding sequence is TGCAGTGCTAGTCTCGATACGCAGTATTTT. Residues: CSASLDTQYF. V and J are TRBV20-1 and TRBJ2-3; D call uncertain. The germline gives CDR1 DFQATT, CDR2 SNEGSKA (reference sequence). CDR3 length: 10 amino acids. Trimming stripped 3 bases from V and 6 bases from J, with 4 bases between.